This TCR beta chain is from a study of a mutant IDH1 vaccine in newly diagnosed glioma. Time point denoted: week 47, end of study. The study gave 300 ug of mutant IDH1 20-mer peptide per vaccine dose, with topical imiquimod. This table comes from immunoSEQ multiplex PCR, and its TCRdb copy is limited to in-frame clones, with some not included. The table lists tens of thousands of clones, roughly 80% of them singletons. The CDR3 sequence is 16 residues long. V gave up 1 base and J gave up 3 bases; unmatched junction bases: 9. CDR1 and CDR2 (germline): GTSNPN, SVGIG (reference sequence). This clone is a singleton in its sample. The antigen remains undetermined.

The sequenced sample was PBMCs, obtained from a glioma patient whose treatment included an IDH1 peptide vaccine. J is TRBJ1-2 and V is TRBV30, with TRBD1 identical over 9 bases. The sequence derives from a man between 18 and 29 years old with glioma. Some clones in this sample may be carry-over from other donors' samples. The CDR3 loop reads CAWSEKYRDRDYGYTF. CDR3 nucleotide sequence: TGTGCCTGGAGTGAAAAGTACCGGGACAGGGACTATGGCTACACCTTC.